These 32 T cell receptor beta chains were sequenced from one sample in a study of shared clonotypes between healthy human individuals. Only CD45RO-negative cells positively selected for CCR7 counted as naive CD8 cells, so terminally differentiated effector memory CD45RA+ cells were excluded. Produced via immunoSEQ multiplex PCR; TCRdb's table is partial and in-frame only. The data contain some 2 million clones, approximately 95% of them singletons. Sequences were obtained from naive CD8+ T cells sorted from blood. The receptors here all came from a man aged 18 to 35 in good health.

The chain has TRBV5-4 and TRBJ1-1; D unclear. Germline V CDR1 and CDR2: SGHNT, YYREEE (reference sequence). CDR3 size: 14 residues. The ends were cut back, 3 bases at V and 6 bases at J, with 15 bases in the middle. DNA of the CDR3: TGTGCCAGCAGCTCGTCGTGGGGTTACGCTGAAGCTTTCTTT. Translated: CASSSSWGYAEAFF.

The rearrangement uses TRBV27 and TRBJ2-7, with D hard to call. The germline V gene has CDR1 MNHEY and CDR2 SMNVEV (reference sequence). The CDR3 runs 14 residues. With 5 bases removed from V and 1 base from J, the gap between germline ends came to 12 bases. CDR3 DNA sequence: TGTGCCAGCAGTCACCGTCCAAATTCCTACGAGCAGTACTTC. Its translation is CASSHRPNSYEQYF.

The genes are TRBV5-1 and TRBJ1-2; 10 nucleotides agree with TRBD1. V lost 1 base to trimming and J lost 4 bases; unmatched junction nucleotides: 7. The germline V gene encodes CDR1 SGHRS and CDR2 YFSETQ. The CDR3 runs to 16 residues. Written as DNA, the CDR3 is TGCGCCAGCAGCTTGATCCTGCGGGACAGGGGCTATGGCTACACCTTC. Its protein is CASSLILRDRGYGYTF.

The CDR3 spells CASGSGTGGTGELFF. The CDR3 DNA sequence: TGTGCCAGCGGGTCCGGGACAGGGGGCACCGGGGAGCTGTTTTTT. The chain combines TRBV27 with TRBJ2-2; 11 bases are shared with TRBD1. The germline V gene has CDR1 MNHEY and CDR2 SMNVEV (reference sequence). Trimming at V came to 8 bases and at J to 4 bases, leaving 6 bases not matched to a gene. This CDR3 has 15 amino acids.

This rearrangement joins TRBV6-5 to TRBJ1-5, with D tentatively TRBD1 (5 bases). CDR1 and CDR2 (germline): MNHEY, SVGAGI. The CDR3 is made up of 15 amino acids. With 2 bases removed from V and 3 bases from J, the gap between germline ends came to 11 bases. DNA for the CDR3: TGTGCCAGCAGTTACATGGGTGGGGCCAATCAGCCCCAGCATTTT. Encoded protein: CASSYMGGANQPQHF.

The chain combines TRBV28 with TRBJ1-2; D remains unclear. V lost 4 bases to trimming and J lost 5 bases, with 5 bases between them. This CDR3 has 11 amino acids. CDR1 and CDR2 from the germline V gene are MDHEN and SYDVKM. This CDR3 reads CASSWRYGYTF. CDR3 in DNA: TGTGCCAGCAGTTGGAGGTATGGCTACACCTTC.

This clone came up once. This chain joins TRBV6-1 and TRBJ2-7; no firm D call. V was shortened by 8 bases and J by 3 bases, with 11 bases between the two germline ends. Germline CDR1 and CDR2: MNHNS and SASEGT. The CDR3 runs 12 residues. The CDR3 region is CASDGVYYEQYF. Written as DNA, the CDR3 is TGTGCCAGCGACGGAGTTTACTACGAGCAGTACTTC.

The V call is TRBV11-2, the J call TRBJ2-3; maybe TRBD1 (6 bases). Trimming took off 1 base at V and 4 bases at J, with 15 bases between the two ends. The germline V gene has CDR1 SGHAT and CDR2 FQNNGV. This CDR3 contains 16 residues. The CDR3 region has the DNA TGTGCCAGCAGCTTAGCCGCAGGGGTCATAGCAGATACGCAGTATTTT. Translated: CASSLAAGVIADTQYF.

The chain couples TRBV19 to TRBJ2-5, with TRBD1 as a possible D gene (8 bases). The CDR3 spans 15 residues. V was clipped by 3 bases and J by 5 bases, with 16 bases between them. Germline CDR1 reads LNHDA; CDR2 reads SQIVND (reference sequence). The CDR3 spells CASSMGQAGGETQYF. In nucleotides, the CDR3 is TGTGCCAGTAGTATGGGACAGGCCGGGGGGGAGACCCAGTACTTC.

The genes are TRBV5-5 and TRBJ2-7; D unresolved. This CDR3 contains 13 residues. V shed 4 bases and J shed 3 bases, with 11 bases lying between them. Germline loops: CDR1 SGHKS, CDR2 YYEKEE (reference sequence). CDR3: CASSPSGDYEQYF. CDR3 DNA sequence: TGTGCCAGCAGCCCAAGTGGGGACTACGAGCAGTACTTC.

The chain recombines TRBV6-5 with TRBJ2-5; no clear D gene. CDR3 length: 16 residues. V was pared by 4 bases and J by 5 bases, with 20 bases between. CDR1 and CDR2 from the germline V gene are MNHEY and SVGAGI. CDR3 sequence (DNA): TGTGCCAGCAGTTTAACCCTCGATTGGGTCGGGGAGACCCAGTACTTC. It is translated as CASSLTLDWVGETQYF.

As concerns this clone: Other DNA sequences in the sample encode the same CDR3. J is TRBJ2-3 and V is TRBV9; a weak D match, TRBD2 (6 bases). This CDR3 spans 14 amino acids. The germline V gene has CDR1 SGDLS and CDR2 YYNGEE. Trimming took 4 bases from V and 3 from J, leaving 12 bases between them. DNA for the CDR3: TGTGCCAGCAGCCCGGCCGGGGGAACAGATACGCAGTATTTT. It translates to CASSPAGGTDTQYF. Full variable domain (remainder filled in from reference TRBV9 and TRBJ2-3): DSGVTQTPKHLITATGQRVTLRCSPRSGDLSVYWYQQSLDQGLQFLIQYYNGEERAKGNILERFSAQQFPDLHSELNLSSLELGDSALYFCASSPAGGTDTQYFGPGTRLTVL.

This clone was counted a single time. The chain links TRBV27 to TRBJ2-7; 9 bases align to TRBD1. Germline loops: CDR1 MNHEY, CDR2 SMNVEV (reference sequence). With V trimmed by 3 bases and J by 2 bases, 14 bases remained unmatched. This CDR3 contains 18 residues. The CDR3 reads CASSFLLTGTGSPYEQYF. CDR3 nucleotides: TGTGCCAGCAGTTTTCTTCTCACCGGGACAGGGAGTCCCTACGAGCAGTACTTC.

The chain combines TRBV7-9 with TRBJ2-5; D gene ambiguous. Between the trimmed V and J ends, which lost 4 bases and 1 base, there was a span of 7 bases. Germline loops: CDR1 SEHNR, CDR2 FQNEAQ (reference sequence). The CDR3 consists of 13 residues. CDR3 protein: CASSSDPQETQYF. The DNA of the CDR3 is TGTGCCAGCAGCTCGGACCCCCAAGAGACCCAGTACTTC.

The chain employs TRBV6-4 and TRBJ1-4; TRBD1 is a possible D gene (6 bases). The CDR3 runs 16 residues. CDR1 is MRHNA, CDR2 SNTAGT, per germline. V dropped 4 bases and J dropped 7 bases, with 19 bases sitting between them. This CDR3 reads CASSAYRDSVFEKLFF. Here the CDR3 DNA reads TGTGCCAGCAGTGCTTACAGGGATAGTGTTTTTGAAAAACTGTTTTTT.

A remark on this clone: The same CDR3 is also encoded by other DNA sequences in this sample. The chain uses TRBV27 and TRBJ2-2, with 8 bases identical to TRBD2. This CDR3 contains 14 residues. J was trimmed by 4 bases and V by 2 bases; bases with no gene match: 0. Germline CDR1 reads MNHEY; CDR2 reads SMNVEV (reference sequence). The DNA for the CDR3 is TGTGCCAGCAGTTTAGCGGGGGGCACCGGGGAGCTGTTTTTT. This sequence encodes CASSLAGGTGELFF.

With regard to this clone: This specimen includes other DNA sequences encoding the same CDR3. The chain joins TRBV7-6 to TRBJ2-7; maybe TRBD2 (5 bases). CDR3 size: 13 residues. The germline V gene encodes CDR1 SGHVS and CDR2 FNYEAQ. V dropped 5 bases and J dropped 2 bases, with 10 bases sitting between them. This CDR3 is CASSPGSPYEQYF. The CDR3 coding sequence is TGTGCCAGCAGCCCGGGGTCCCCCTACGAGCAGTACTTC.

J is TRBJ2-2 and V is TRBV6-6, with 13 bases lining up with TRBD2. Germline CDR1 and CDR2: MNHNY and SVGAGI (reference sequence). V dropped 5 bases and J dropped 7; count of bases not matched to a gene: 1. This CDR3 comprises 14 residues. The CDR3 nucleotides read TGTGCCAGCAGTGGGACTAGCGGGGTCGGGGAGCTGTTTTTT. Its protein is CASSGTSGVGELFF.

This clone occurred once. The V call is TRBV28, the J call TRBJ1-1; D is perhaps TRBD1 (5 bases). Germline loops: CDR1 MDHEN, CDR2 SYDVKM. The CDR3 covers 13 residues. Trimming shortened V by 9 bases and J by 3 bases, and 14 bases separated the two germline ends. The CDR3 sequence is CASNHRGDTEAFF. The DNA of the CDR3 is TGTGCCAGTAACCATCGGGGGGACACTGAAGCTTTCTTT.

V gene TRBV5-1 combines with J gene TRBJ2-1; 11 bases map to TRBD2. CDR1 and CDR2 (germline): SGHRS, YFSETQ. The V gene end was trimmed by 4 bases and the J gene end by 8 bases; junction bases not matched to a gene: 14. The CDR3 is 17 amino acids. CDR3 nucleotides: TGCGCCAGCAGCGCTGGCGGGCTAGCGGGGGGACCCTATGAGCAGTTCTTC. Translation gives CASSAGGLAGGPYEQFF.

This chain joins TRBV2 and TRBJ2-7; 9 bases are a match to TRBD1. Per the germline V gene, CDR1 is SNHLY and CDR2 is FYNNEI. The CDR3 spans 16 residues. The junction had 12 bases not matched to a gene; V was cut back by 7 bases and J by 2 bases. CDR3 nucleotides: TGTGCCAGCAACCTTTTCCGGGACAGGGAAACCTACGAGCAGTACTTC. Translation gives CASNLFRDRETYEQYF.

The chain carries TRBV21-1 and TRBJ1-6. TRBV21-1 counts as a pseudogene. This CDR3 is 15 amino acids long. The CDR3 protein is CASIPEGQVDSPLHF. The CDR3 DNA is TGTGCCAGCATCCCCGAGGGGCAGGTCGATTCACCCCTCCACTTT.

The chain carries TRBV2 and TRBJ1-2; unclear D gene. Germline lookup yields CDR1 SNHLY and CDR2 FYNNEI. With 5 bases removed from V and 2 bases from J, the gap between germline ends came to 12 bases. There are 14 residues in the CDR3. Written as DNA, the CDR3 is TGTGCCAGCAGTCTTCTGATCGCGAACTATGGCTACACCTTC. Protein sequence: CASSLLIANYGYTF.

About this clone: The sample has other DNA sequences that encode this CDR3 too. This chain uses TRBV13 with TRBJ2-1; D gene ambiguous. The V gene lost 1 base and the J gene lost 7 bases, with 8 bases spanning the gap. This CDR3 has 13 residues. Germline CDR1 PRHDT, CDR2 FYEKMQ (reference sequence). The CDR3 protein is CASSLAGLNEQFF. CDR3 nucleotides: TGTGCCAGCAGCTTAGCTGGGCTTAATGAGCAGTTCTTC. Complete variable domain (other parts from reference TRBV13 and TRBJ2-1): AAGVIQSPRHLIKEKRETATLKCYPIPRHDTVYWYQQGPGQDPQFLISFYEKMQSDKGSIPDRFSAQQFSDYHSELNMSSLELGDSALYFCASSLAGLNEQFFGPGTRLTVL.

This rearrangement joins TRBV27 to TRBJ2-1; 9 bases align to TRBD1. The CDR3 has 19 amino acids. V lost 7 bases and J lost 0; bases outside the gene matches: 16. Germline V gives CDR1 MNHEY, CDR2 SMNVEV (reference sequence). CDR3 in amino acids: CASNYLPPGTGSSYNEQFF. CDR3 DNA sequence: TGTGCCAGCAACTATCTTCCTCCCGGGACAGGGAGCTCCTACAATGAGCAGTTCTTC.

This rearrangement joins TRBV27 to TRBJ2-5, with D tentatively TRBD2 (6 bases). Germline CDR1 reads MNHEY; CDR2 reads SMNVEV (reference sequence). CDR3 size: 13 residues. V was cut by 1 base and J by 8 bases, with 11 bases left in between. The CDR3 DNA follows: TGTGCCAGCAGTTTATTGGGGCGGGATACCCAGTACTTC. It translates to CASSLLGRDTQYF.

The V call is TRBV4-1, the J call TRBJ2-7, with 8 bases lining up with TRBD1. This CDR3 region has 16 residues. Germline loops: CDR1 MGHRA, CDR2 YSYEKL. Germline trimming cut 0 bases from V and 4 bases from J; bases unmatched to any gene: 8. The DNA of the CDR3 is TGCGCCAGCAGCCAAGAGGATAGGCAGGGGGCGTACGAGCAGTACTTC. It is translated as CASSQEDRQGAYEQYF.

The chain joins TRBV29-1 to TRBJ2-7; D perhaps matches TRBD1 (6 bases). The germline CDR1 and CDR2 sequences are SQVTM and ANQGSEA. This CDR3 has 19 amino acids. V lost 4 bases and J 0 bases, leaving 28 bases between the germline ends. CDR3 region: CSVVGWTGHESRSSYEQYF. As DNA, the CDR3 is TGCAGCGTTGTAGGATGGACGGGACATGAATCCCGTAGCTCCTACGAGCAGTACTTC.

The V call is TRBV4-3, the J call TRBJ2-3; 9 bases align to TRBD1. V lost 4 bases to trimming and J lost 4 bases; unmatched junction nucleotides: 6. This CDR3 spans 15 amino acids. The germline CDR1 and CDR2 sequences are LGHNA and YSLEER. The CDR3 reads CASSPGTGWADTQYF. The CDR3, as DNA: TGCGCCAGCAGCCCGGGGACAGGGTGGGCAGATACGCAGTATTTT.

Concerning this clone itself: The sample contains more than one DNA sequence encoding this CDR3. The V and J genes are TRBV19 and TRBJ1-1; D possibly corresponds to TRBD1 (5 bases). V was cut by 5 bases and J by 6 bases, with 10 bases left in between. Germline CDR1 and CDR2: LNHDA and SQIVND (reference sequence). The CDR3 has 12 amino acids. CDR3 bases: TGTGCCAGTAGTTTGGGGGTCGCTGAAGCTTTCTTT. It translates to CASSLGVAEAFF.

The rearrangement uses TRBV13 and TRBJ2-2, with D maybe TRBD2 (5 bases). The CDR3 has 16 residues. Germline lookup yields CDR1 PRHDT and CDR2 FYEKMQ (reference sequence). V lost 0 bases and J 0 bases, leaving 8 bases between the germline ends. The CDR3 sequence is CASSLGEGSNTGELFF. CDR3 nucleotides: TGTGCCAGCAGCTTAGGAGAGGGTTCGAACACCGGGGAGCTGTTTTTT.

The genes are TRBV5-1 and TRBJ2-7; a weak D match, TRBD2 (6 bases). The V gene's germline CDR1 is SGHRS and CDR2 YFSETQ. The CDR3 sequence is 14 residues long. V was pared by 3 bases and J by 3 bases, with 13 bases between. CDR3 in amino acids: CASSWTAGSYEQYF. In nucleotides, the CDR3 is TGCGCCAGCAGCTGGACCGCCGGGAGCTACGAGCAGTACTTC. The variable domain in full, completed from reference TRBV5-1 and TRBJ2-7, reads KAGVTQTPRYLIKTRGQQVTLSCSPISGHRSVSWYQQTPGQGLQFLFEYFSETQRNKGNFPGRFSGRQFSNSRSEMNVSTLELGDSALYLCASSWTAGSYEQYFGPGTRLTVT.